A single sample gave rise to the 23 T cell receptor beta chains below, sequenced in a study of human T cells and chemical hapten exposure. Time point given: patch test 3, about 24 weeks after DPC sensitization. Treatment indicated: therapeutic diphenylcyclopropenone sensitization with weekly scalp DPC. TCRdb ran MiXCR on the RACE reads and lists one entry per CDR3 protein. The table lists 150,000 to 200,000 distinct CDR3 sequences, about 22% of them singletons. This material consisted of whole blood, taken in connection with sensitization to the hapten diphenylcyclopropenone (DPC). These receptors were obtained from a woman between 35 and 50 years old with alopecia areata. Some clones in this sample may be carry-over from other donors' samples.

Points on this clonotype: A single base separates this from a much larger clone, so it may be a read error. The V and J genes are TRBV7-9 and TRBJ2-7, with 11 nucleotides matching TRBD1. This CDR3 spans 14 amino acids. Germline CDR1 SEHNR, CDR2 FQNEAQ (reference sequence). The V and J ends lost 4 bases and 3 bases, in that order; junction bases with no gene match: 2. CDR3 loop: CASSSGTGGYEQYF. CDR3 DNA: TGTGCCAGCAGCTCCGGGACAGGGGGCTACGAGCAGTACTTC. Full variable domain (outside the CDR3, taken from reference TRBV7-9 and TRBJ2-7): DTGVSQNPRHKITKRGQNVTFRCDPISEHNRLYWYRQTLGQGPEFLTYFQNEAQLEKSRLLSDRFSAERPKGSFSTLEIQRTEQGDSAMYLCASSSGTGGYEQYFGPGTRLTVT.

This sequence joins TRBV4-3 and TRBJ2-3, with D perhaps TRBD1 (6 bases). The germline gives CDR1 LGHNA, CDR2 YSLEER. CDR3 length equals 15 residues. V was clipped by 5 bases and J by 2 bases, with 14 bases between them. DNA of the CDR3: TGCGCCAGCAGCTTACAGGGACGTGTCACAGATACGCAGTATTTT. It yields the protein CASSLQGRVTDTQYF.

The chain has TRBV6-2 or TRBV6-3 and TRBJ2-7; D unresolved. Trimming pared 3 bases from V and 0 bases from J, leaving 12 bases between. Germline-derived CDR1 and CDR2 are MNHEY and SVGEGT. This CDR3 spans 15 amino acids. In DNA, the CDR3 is TGTGCCAGCAGTTATGGGGATTCCAGCTCCTACGAGCAGTACTTC. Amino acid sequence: CASSYGDSSSYEQYF.

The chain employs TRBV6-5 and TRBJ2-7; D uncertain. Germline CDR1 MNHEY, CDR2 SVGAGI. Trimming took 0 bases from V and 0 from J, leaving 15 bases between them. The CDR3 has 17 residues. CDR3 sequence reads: CASSYSAFPSRSYEQYF. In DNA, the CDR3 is TGTGCCAGCAGTTACTCCGCTTTCCCGTCACGCTCCTACGAGCAGTACTTC.

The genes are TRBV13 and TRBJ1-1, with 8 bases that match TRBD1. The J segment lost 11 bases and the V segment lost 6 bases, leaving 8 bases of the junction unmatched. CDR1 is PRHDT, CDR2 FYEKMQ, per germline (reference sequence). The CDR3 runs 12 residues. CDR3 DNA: TGTGCCAGCAGTCGACAGGGGCTAGTGGCTTTCTTT. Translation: CASSRQGLVAFF.

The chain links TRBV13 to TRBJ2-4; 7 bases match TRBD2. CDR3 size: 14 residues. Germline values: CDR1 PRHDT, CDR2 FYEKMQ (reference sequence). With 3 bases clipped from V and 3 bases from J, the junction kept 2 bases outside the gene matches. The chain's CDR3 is CASSLAGVKNIQYF. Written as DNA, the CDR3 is TGTGCCAGCAGCTTGGCGGGAGTCAAAAACATTCAGTACTTC.

The CDR3 bases are TGTGCCAGCAGCCGGGACAGTTTCTATGGCTACACCTTC. Translating it yields CASSRDSFYGYTF. The chain has TRBV7-9 and TRBJ1-2; 7 nucleotides match TRBD1. The V gene's germline CDR1 is SEHNR and CDR2 FQNEAQ (reference sequence). CDR3 size: 13 residues. V trimming: 5 bases; J trimming: 4 bases; junction bases outside the gene matches: 4.

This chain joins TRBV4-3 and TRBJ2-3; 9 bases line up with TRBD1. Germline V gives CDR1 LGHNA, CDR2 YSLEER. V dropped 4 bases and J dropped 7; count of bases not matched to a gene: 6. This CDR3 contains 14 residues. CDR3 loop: CASSPGQGRNTQYF. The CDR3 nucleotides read TGCGCCAGCAGCCCCGGACAGGGGAGAAATACGCAGTATTTT.

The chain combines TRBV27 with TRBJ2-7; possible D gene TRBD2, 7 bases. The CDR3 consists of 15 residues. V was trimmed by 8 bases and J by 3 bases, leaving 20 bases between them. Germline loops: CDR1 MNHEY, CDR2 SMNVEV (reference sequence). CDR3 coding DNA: TGTGCCAGCTCAATAAAGGAGGGGGGGTTCTACGAGCAGTACTTC. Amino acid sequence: CASSIKEGGFYEQYF.

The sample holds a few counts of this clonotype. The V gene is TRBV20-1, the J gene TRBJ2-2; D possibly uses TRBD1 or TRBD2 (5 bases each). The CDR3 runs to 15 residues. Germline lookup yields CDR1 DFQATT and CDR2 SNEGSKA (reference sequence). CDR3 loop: CSARPGPMNTGELFF. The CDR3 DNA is TGCAGCGCCCGGCCGGGACCCATGAACACCGGGGAGCTGTTTTTT.

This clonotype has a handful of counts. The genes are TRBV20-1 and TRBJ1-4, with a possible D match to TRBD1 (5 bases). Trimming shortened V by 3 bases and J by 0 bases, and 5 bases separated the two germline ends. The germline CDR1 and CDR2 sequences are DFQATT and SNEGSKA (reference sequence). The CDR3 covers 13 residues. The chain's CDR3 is CSASRATNEKLFF. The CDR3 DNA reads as TGCAGTGCTAGCAGGGCAACTAATGAAAAACTGTTTTTT.

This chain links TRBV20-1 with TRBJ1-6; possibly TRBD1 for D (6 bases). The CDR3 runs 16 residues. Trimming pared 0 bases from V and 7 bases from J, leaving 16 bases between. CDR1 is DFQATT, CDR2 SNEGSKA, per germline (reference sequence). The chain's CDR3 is CSARDQRKGVNSPLHF. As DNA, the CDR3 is TGCAGTGCTAGAGATCAGCGTAAGGGGGTAAATTCACCCCTCCACTTT.

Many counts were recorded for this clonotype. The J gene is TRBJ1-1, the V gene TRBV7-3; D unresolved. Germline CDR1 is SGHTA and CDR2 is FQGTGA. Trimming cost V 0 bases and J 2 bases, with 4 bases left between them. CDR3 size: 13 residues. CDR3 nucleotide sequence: TGTGCCAGCAGCTTAACGGCCAACACTGAAGCTTTCTTT. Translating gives CASSLTANTEAFF.

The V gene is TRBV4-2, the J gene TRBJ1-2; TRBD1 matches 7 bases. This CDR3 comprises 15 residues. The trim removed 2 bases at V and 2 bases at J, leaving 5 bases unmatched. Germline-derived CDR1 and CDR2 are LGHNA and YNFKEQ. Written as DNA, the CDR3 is TGTGCCAGCAGCCAACCTGGACAGGAGAACTATGGCTACACCTTC. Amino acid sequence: CASSQPGQENYGYTF.

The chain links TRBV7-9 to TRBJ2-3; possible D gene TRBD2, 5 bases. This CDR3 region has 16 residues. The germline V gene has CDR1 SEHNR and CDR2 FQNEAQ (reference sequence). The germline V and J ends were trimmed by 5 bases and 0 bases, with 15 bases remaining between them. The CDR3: CASSDIRRPSTDTQYF. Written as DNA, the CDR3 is TGTGCCAGCAGCGATATCAGGAGGCCTAGCACAGATACGCAGTATTTT.

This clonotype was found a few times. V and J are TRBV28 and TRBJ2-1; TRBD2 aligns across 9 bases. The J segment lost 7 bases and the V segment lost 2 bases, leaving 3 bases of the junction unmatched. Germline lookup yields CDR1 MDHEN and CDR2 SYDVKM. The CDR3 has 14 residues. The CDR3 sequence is CASSLLAGRNEQFF. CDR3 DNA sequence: TGTGCCAGCAGTTTACTAGCGGGAAGAAATGAGCAGTTCTTC.

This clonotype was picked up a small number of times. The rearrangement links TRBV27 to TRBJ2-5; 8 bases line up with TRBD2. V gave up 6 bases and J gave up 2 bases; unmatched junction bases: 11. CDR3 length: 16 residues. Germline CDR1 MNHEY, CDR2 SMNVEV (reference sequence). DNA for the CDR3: TGTGCCAGCAGATTAAGCGGGAGTAGCCCTCAAGAGACCCAGTACTTC. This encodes CASRLSGSSPQETQYF.

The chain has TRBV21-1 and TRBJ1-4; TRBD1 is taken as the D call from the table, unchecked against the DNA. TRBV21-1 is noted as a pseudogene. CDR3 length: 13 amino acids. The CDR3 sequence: CASRPRGFEKLFF. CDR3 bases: TGTGCCAGCAGACCCAGGGGGTTTGAAAAACTGTTTTTT.

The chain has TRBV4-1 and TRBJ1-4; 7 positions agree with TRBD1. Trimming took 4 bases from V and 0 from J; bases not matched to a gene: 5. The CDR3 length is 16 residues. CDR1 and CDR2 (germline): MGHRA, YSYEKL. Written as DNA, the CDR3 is TGCGCCAGCAGCCGGGGCAGGGGGGCAACTAATGAAAAACTGTTTTTT. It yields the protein CASSRGRGATNEKLFF.

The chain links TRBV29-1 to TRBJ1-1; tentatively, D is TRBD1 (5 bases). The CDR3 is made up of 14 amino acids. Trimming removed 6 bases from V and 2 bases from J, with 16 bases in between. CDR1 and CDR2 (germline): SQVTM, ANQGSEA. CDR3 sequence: CSVNRPGLNTEAFF. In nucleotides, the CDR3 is TGCAGCGTGAATAGGCCGGGGCTCAACACTGAAGCTTTCTTT.

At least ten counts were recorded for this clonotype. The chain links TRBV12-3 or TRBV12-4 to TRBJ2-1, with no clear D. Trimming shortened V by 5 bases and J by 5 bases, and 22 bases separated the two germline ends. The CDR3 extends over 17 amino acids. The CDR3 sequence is CASSARRRPNTNNEQFF. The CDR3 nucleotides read TGTGCCAGCAGTGCCCGTCGGCGTCCCAACACCAACAATGAGCAGTTCTTC.

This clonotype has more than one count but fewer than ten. The CDR3 nucleotides read TGTGCCAGCTTAGGGGGGACAGTAAACTCAGAAGCTTTCTTT. Amino acids: CASLGGTVNSEAFF. The V call is TRBV5-6, the J call TRBJ1-1, with 7 bases matching TRBD1. Germline CDR1 is SGHDT and CDR2 is YYEEEE. The CDR3 is 14 amino acids. J was trimmed by 8 bases and V by 7 bases; bases with no gene match: 14.

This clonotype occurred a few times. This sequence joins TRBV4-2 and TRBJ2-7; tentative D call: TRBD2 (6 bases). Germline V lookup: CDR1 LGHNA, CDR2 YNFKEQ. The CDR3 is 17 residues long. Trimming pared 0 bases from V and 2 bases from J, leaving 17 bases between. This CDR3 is CASSQEDHQRAPYEQYF. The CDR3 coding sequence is TGTGCCAGCAGCCAAGAGGACCATCAGCGGGCGCCCTACGAGCAGTACTTC.